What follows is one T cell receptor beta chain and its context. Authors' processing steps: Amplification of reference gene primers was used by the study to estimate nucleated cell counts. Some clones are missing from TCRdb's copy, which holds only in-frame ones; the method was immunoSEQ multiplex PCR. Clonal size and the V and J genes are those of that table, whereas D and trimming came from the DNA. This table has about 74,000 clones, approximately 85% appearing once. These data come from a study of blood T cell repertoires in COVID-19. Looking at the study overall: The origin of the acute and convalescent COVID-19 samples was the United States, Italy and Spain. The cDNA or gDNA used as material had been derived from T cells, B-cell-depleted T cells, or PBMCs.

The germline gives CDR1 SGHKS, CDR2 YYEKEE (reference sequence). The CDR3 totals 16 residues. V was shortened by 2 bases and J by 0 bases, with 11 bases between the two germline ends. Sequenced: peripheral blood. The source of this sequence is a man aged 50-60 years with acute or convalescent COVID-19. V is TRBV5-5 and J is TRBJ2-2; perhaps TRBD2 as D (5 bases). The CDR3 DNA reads TGTGCCAGCAGCTTTTCGTCCGGGGCGAACACCGGGGAGCTGTTTTTT. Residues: CASSFSSGANTGELFF.